This TCR beta chain was documented in a study of shared clonotypes between healthy human individuals. Study results and caveats: Sampling covered blood only; tissue repertoires likely differ. Owing to a small donor count, the genetic and exposure-history diversity represented was limited.

This table comes from immunoSEQ multiplex PCR, and its TCRdb copy is limited to in-frame clones, with some not included. This table has about 580,000 clones, roughly 98% appearing once. A word on this clone: Its specificity is unknown.

The CDR3 has 12 residues. Germline V CDR1 and CDR2: SQVTM, ANQGSEA. V was pared by 7 bases and J by 0 bases, with 9 bases between. Selected positively for CCR7 and CD45RO-negative, naive CD8 cells excluded terminally differentiated effector memory CD45RA+ cells. This rearrangement joins TRBV29-1 to TRBJ1-1, with D perhaps TRBD1 (6 bases). What was sequenced was naive CD8+ T cells sorted from blood. This TCR came from a man aged 30 to 39 in good health. The DNA for the CDR3 is TGCAGCGCCGGACAGATGAACACTGAAGCTTTCTTT. This gives the protein CSAGQMNTEAFF. The full variable domain, completed using reference TRBV29-1 and TRBJ1-1, is SAVISQKPSRDICQRGTSLTIQCQVDSQVTMMFWYRQQPGQSLTLIATANQGSEATYESGFVIDKFPISRPNLTFSTLTVSNMSPEDSSIYLCSAGQMNTEAFFGQGTRLTVV.